This T cell receptor (beta chain) appears in the sequencing data of a study of STAT5B mutations in CD4+ large granular lymphocyte leukemia. The study's findings and limits: Top patient clones used TRBV06 genes more often: 8/27 versus 2/35 in controls. Without HLA matching, higher CD4+ than CD8+ T-LGLL clonality could reflect small sample size.

Method: immunoSEQ multiplex PCR; TCRdb's copy keeps in-frame clones and lacks some. Among approximately 34,000 clones, about two thirds were seen once, and the ten largest hold 1.5% to 2%. The V end lost 0 bases, the J end lost 5 bases, and 12 bases lay between the germline ends. Germline CDR1 reads SGHRS; CDR2 reads YFSETQ. The length of the CDR3 is 15 residues. Worth noting for this clone: As yet, its antigen is unknown.

The source of this sequence is a human donor in good health. The gene calls are TRBV5-1 and TRBJ1-5, with D unresolved. The source material was CD4+ T cells from blood buffy coats. Written as DNA, the CDR3 is TGCGCCAGCAGCTTGGAAGGGAGAGTCGATCAGCCCCAGCATTTT. Protein sequence: CASSLEGRVDQPQHF.